The entry that follows covers one T cell receptor beta chain sequence. These data belong to a study of blood T cell repertoires in COVID-19. Study background: Acute-phase and convalescent COVID-19 samples originated in the United States, Italy and Spain. T cells, B-cell-depleted T cells, or PBMCs supplied cDNA or gDNA.

The germline V gene encodes CDR1 SGHNT and CDR2 YYREEE (reference sequence). V lost 3 bases, J lost 5 bases, and 11 bases stayed unmatched. CDR3 length: 17 amino acids. In the authors' workflow: Amplified reference gene primers provided the basis for estimating nucleated cell counts. The data were produced by immunoSEQ multiplex PCR, yet TCRdb's version contains in-frame clones alone and is incomplete. That table supplies the V and J calls and clone size; D and trimming were determined from the DNA. The profile shows about 100,000 clones, just over 85% of them singletons. The clonotype comes from a human donor in a cohort sampled during active COVID-19. The sample taken for sequencing was peripheral blood. The chain uses TRBV5-4 and TRBJ2-3; 11 bases are a match to TRBD2. The CDR3 sequence is CASSWNAGTSGRDTQYF. The CDR3 nucleotides read TGTGCCAGCAGCTGGAACGCGGGTACTAGCGGGAGAGATACGCAGTATTTT.